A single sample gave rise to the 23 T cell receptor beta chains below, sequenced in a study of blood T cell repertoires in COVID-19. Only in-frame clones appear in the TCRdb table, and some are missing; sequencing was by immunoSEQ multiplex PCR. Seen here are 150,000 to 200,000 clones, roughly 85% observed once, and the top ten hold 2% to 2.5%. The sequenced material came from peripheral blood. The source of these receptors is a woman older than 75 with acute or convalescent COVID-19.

CDR3 amino acids: CAGGGANTGELFF. CDR3 in DNA: TGTGCAGGAGGGGGCGCGAACACCGGGGAGCTGTTTTTT. The chain has TRBV6-1 and TRBJ2-2; D possibly corresponds to TRBD1 (7 bases). CDR1 is MNHNS and CDR2 is SASEGT in the germline V gene. This CDR3 has 13 amino acids.

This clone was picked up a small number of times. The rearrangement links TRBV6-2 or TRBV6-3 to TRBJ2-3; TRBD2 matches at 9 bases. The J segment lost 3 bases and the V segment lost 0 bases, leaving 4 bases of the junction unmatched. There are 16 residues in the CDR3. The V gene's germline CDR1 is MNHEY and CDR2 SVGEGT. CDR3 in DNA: TGTGCCAGCAGTTACTCCCCGCGGGAGGGGACAGATACGCAGTATTTT. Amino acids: CASSYSPREGTDTQYF.

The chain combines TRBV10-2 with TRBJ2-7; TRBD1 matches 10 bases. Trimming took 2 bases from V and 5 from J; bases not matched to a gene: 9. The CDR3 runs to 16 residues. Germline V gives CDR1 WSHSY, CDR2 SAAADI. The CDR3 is CASSEQTGTGDNEQYF. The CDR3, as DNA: TGCGCCAGCAGTGAGCAGACCGGGACAGGGGACAACGAGCAGTACTTC.

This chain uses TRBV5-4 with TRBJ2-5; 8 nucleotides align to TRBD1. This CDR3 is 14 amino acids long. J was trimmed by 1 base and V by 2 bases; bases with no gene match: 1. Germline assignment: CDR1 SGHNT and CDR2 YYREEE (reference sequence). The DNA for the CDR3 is TGTGCCAGCAGCTTACAGGGGGTCCAAGAGACCCAGTACTTC. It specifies CASSLQGVQETQYF.

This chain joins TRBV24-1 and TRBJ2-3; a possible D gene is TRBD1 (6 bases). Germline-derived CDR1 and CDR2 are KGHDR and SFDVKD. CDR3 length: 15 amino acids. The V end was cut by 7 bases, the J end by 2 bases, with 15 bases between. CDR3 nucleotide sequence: TGTGCCACCAGGCAGGGGCAGGGGATCACAGATACGCAGTATTTT. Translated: CATRQGQGITDTQYF.

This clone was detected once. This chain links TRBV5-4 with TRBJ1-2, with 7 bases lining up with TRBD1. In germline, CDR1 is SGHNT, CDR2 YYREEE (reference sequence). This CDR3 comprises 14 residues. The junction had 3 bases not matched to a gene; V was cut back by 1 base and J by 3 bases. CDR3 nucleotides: TGTGCCAGCAGCTTGCAGGGGGTGGACTATGGCTACACCTTC. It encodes CASSLQGVDYGYTF.

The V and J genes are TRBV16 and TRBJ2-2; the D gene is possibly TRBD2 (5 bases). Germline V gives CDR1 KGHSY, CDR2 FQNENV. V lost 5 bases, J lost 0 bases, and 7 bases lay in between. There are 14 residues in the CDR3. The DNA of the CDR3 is TGTGCCAGCAGCGGAGGCGCGAACACCGGGGAGCTGTTTTTT. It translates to CASSGGANTGELFF.

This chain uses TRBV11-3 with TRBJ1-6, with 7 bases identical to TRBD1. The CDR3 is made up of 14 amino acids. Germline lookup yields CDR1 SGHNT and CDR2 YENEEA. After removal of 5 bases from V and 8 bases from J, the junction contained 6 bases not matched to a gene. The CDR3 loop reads CASSTGTVDSPLHF. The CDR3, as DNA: TGTGCCAGCAGCACAGGGACAGTTGATTCACCCCTCCACTTT.

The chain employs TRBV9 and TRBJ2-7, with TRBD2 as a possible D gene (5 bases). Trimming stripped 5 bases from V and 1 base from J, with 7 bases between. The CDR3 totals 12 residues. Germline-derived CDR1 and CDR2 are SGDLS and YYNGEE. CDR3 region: CASSRGSYEQYF. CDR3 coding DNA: TGTGCCAGCAGTCGCGGGTCCTACGAGCAGTACTTC.

CDR3 nucleotide sequence: TGTGCCAGCAGCCCGATCACAGGGGGTGAAGCTTTCTTT. This codes for CASSPITGGEAFF. The rearrangement joins TRBV27 to TRBJ1-1, with 8 bases fitting TRBD1. From germline, CDR1 is MNHEY and CDR2 SMNVEV (reference sequence). CDR3 length: 13 residues. With 6 bases clipped from V and 7 bases from J, the junction kept 7 bases outside the gene matches.

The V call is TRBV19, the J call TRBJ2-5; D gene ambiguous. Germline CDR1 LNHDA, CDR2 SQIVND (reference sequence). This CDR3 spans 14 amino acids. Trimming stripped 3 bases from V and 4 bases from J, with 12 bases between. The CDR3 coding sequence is TGTGCCAGTAGTATCCGCAGGATGTCAGAGACCCAGTACTTC. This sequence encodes CASSIRRMSETQYF.

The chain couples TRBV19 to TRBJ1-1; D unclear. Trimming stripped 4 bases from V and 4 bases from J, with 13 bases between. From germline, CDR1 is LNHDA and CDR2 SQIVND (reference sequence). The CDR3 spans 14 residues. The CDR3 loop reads CASSNPGKSTEAFF. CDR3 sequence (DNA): TGTGCCAGTAGTAATCCGGGAAAGAGCACTGAAGCTTTCTTT.

This CDR3 is CATSKQVTYNEQFF. The CDR3 DNA reads TGTGCCACCAGCAAACAGGTAACCTACAATGAGCAGTTCTTC. The chain is built from TRBV15 and TRBJ2-1; a weak D match, TRBD1 (5 bases). Trimming shortened V by 4 bases and J by 2 bases, and 9 bases separated the two germline ends. The CDR3 is 14 residues long. The V gene's germline CDR1 is LNHNV and CDR2 YYDKDF (reference sequence).

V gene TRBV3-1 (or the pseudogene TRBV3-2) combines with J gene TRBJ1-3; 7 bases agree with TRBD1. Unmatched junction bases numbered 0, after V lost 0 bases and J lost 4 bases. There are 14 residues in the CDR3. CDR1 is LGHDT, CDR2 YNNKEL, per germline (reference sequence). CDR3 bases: TGTGCCAGCAGCCAAGACAGGGGGGGAAACACCATATATTTT. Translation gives CASSQDRGGNTIYF.

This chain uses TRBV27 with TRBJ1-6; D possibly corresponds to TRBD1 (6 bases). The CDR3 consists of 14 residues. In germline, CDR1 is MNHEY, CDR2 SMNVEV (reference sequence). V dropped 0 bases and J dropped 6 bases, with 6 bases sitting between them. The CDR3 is CASSLSGGNSPLHF. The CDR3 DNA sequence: TGTGCCAGCAGTTTATCAGGGGGTAATTCACCCCTCCACTTT.

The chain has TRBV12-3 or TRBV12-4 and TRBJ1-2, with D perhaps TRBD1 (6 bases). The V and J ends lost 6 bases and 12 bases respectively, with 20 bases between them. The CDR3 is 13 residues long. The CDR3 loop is CASSLRISGDHTF. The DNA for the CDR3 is TGTGCCAGCAGCCTCAGAATTTCAGGGGATCACACCTTC.

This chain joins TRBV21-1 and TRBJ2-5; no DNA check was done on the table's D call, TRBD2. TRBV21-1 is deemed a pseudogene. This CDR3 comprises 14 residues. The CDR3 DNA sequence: TGTGCCAGCAGCAAAGGGGGGGTCCAAGAGACCCAGTACTTC. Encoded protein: CASSKGGVQETQYF.

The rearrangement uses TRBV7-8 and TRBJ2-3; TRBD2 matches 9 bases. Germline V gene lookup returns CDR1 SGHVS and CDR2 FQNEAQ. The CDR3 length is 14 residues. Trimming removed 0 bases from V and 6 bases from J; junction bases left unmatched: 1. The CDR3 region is CASSLASGSDTQYF. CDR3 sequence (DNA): TGTGCCAGCAGCTTAGCTAGCGGGAGTGATACGCAGTATTTT.

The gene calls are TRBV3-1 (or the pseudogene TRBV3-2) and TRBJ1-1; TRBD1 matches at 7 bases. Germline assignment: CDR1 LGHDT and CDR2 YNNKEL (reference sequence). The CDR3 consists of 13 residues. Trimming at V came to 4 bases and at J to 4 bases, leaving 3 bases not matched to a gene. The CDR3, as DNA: TGTGCCAGCAGCCCGACAGGGATCACTGAAGCTTTCTTT. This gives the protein CASSPTGITEAFF.

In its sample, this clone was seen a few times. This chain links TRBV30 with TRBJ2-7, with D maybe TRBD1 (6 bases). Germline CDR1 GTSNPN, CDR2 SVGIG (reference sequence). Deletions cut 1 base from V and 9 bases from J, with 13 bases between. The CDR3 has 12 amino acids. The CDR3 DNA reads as TGTGCCTGGAGTGACCTGGACAGACCGCAGTACTTC. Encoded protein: CAWSDLDRPQYF.

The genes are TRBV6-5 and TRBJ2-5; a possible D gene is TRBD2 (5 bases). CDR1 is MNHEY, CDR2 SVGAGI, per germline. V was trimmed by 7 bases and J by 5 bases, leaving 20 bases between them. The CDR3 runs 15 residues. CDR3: CASTPRAGGGETQYF. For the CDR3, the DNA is TGTGCCAGCACCCCTCGGGCAGGCGGCGGGGAGACCCAGTACTTC.

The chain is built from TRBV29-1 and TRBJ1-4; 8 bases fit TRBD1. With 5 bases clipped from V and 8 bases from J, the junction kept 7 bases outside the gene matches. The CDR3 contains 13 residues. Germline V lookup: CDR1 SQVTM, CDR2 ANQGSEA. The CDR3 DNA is TGCAGCGTTCCGACAGGGGAGGGAGAAAAACTGTTTTTT. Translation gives CSVPTGEGEKLFF.

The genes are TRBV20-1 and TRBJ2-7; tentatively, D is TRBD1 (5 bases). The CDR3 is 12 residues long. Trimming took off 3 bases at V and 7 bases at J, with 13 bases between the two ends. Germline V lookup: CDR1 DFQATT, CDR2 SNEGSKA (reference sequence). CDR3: CSASLGPGEQYF. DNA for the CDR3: TGCAGTGCTAGTCTCGGCCCAGGGGAGCAGTACTTC.